Shown below are 11 T cell receptor beta chains from a single sample sequenced in a study of cytomegalovirus exposure and HLA in healthy donors (dated by TCRdb to 2016 to 2017). The library was obtained by the immunoSEQ multiplex PCR assay. The multiplex PCR relied on a mix of 60 forward primers for TCR Vbeta segments and 13 reverse primers for TCR Jbeta segments. As stored in TCRdb, this immuneACCESS dataset retains in-frame rearrangements with V and J assigned. A fraction of the clones does not appear; measured against another copy, unresolved V genes explain less than half of the discrepancy, and the remainder lacks a known reason. The table for this sample lists some 150,000 clones; roughly three quarters of them were counted only once. Of the sample, roughly 4.7% falls within the top ten clones. Sequenced material: PBMCs. The source of these receptors is a man aged 60 to 69 in good health and CMV-seronegative.

This chain's CDR3 is CASSPWNTEAFF. CDR3 bases: TGTGCCAGCAGTCCTTGGAACACTGAAGCTTTCTTT. This chain uses TRBV28 with TRBJ1-1; D unresolved. Trimming left V 5 bases short and J 1 base short, with 5 bases between. The CDR3 contains 12 residues. Germline CDR1 and CDR2: MDHEN and SYDVKM.

The sample holds one count of this clone. The rearrangement links TRBV6-4 to TRBJ2-1, with 16 bases fitting TRBD2. After removal of 0 bases from V and 7 bases from J, the junction contained 3 bases not matched to a gene. Germline V CDR1 and CDR2: MRHNA, SNTAGT. This CDR3 region has 17 residues. The CDR3 coding sequence is TGTGCCAGCAGTGACTCCCGGGGACTAGCGGGAGGGAATGAGCAGTTCTTC. Its translation is CASSDSRGLAGGNEQFF.

This rearrangement joins TRBV7-3 to TRBJ2-5; possible D gene TRBD2, 5 bases. The V end lost 5 bases, the J end lost 5 bases, and 12 bases lay between the germline ends. Looked up from germline, CDR1 is SGHTA and CDR2 is FQGTGA. The CDR3 extends over 13 amino acids. CDR3 sequence reads: CASSPLGGETQYF. The CDR3 DNA follows: TGTGCCAGCAGCCCCCTAGGCGGGGAGACCCAGTACTTC. The full variable domain, completed using reference TRBV7-3 and TRBJ2-5, is GAGVSQTPSNKVTEKGKYVELRCDPISGHTALYWYRQSLGQGPEFLIYFQGTGAADDSGLPNDRFFAVRPEGSVSTLKIQRTERGDSAVYLCASSPLGGETQYFGPGTRLLVL.

V usage is TRBV7-2 and J usage is TRBJ2-2; maybe TRBD1 (6 bases). Deletions cut 10 bases from V and 0 bases from J, with 12 bases between. Germline V lookup: CDR1 SGHTA, CDR2 FQGNSA. CDR3 length: 14 residues. The CDR3 DNA is TGTGCCACCGGCAGGGGACCGAACACCGGGGAGCTGTTTTTT. Its translation is CATGRGPNTGELFF.

The chain joins TRBV19 to TRBJ2-2, with 8 bases identical to TRBD1. V lost 7 bases, J lost 3 bases, and 7 bases stayed unmatched. Germline V gene lookup returns CDR1 LNHDA and CDR2 SQIVND (reference sequence). The CDR3 totals 15 residues. The DNA of the CDR3 is TGTGCCAGTAAATTCGGGACAGGACACACCGGGGAGCTGTTTTTT. Its translation: CASKFGTGHTGELFF.

This clone was seen only a few times. The chain employs TRBV30 and TRBJ2-1, with a tentative D call TRBD2 (5 bases). The V gene's germline CDR1 is GTSNPN and CDR2 SVGIG (reference sequence). The CDR3 is 11 amino acids. V was shortened by 0 bases and J by 10 bases, with 7 bases between the two germline ends. CDR3 sequence (DNA): TGTGCCTGGAGTGTACTAGGGGAGCAGTTCTTC. Amino acid sequence: CAWSVLGEQFF.

The CDR3 DNA follows: TGTGCCAGCAGTTACTCACGGGGAGACCAGCCCCAGCATTTT. This codes for CASSYSRGDQPQHF. This chain connects TRBV6-5 to TRBJ1-5; D is unresolved. This CDR3 is 14 amino acids long. The V end was cut by 0 bases, the J end by 7 bases, with 10 bases between. Germline V CDR1 and CDR2: MNHEY, SVGAGI.

The rearrangement joins TRBV4-2 to TRBJ2-3; TRBD2 matches at 7 bases. The junction had 8 bases not matched to a gene; V was cut back by 2 bases and J by 3 bases. This CDR3 is 16 amino acids long. Germline assignment: CDR1 LGHNA and CDR2 YNFKEQ. CDR3 sequence (DNA): TGTGCCAGCAGCCAATCTGCGGGAGTACCTACAGATACGCAGTATTTT. The encoded protein is CASSQSAGVPTDTQYF.

The chain employs TRBV6-5 and TRBJ1-3; D gene unclear. The germline gives CDR1 MNHEY, CDR2 SVGAGI. The CDR3 loop spans 15 amino acids. The V gene lost 5 bases and the J gene lost 3 bases, with 14 bases spanning the gap. DNA of the CDR3: TGTGCCAGCAGTCCACCGGGAGTCGGTGGAAACACCATATATTTT. It encodes CASSPPGVGGNTIYF.

J is TRBJ2-5 and V is TRBV7-9; 10 bases align to TRBD1. Germline CDR1 reads SEHNR; CDR2 reads FQNEAQ (reference sequence). This CDR3 spans 15 amino acids. J was trimmed by 5 bases and V by 5 bases; bases with no gene match: 8. CDR3 region: CASSIWDRGLETQYF. The DNA of the CDR3 is TGTGCCAGCAGCATTTGGGACAGGGGTTTGGAGACCCAGTACTTC.

The rearrangement links TRBV5-6 to TRBJ1-4; no definite D call. CDR3 length equals 14 residues. CDR1 is SGHDT and CDR2 is YYEEEE in the germline V gene. The V end lost 0 bases, the J end lost 4 bases, and 7 bases lay between the germline ends. CDR3 in amino acids: CASSLAPFNEKLFF. The DNA for the CDR3 is TGTGCCAGCAGCTTGGCTCCCTTTAATGAAAAACTGTTTTTT. Using reference TRBV5-6 and TRBJ1-4 for the parts outside the CDR3, the full variable domain is DAGVTQSPTHLIKTRGQQVTLRCSPKSGHDTVSWYQQALGQGPQFIFQYYEEEERQRGNFPDRFSGHQFPNYSSELNVNALLLGDSALYLCASSLAPFNEKLFFGSGTQLSVL.